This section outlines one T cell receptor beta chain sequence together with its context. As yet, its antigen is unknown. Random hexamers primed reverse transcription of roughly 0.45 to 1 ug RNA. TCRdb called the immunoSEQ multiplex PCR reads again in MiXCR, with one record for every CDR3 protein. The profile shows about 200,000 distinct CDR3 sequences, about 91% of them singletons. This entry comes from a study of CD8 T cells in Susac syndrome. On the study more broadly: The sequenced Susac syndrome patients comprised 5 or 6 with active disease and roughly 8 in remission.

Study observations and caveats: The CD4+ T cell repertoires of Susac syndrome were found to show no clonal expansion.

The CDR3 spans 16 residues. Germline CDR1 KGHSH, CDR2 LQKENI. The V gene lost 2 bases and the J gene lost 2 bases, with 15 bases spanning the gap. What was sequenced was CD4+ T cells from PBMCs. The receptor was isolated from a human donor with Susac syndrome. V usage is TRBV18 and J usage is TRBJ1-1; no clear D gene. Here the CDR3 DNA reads TGTGCCAGCTCACCAAATTTTGGGCAGAGAAACACTGAAGCTTTCTTT. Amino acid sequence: CASSPNFGQRNTEAFF.